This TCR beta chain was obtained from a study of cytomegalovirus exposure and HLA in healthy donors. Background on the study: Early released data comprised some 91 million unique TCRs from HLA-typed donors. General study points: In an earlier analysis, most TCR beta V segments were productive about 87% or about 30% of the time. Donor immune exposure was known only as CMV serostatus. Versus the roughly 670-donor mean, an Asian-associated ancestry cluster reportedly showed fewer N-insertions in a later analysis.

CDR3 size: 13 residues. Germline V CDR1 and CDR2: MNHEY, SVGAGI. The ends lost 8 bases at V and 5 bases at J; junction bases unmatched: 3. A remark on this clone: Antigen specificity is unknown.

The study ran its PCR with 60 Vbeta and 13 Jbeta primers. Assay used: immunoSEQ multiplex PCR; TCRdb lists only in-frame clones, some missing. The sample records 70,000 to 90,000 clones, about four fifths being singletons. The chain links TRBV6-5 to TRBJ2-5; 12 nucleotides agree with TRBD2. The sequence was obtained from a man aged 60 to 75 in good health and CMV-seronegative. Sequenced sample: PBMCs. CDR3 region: CASLAGGTETQYF. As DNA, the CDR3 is TGTGCCAGCCTAGCGGGGGGGACGGAGACCCAGTACTTC.